Each of the 26 T cell receptor beta chains below was sequenced from the same sample in a study of T cells in Graves' hyperthyroidism and ophthalmopathy. TCR beta CDR3 region amplification was performed from RNA transcripts. When the TCR CDR3 underwent first-round RT-PCR, the HTBI primer set was used. TCRdb analysed the multiplex PCR reads with MiXCR anew, one entry per CDR3 protein. The data contain 500,000 to 750,000 distinct CDR3 sequences, approximately 14% of them singletons. The material sequenced was blood. These receptors were collected from a woman aged 18 to 35 with Graves' ophthalmopathy.

The chain has TRBV27 and TRBJ1-5, with D possibly being TRBD1 (6 bases). V was cut by 3 bases and J by 1 base, with 10 bases left in between. Germline V gene sequence: CDR1 MNHEY, CDR2 SMNVEV (reference sequence). The CDR3 has 15 amino acids. The CDR3 loop is CASSFGTGSNQPQHF. The CDR3 nucleotides read TGTGCCAGCAGTTTCGGAACAGGGAGCAATCAGCCCCAGCATTTT.

The rearrangement joins TRBV29-1 to TRBJ1-3, with unresolved D. The CDR3 loop spans 13 amino acids. Trimming pared 3 bases from V and 0 bases from J, leaving 6 bases between. Germline V gene lookup returns CDR1 SQVTM and CDR2 ANQGSEA. The CDR3 spells CSVDGDSGNTIYF. The CDR3, as DNA: TGCAGCGTTGACGGAGACTCTGGAAACACCATATATTTT.

About this clonotype: Just one base apart from a much larger clone, this may be a read error. The gene calls are TRBV28 and TRBJ2-6; TRBD1 agrees at 7 bases. V shed 6 bases and J 0 bases; nucleotides not matched to a gene: 8. CDR1 and CDR2 (germline): MDHEN, SYDVKM. The CDR3 runs to 17 residues. This chain's CDR3 is CASSSFRDSSGANVLTF. The CDR3, as DNA: TGTGCCAGCAGCTCTTTCCGGGACAGCTCTGGGGCCAACGTCCTGACTTTC.

This clonotype appeared many times. CDR3 in amino acids: CASSTSGRHTDTQYF. CDR3 in DNA: TGCGCCAGCAGCACTAGCGGGAGACACACAGATACGCAGTATTTT. The rearrangement links TRBV5-1 to TRBJ2-3; 11 bases are shared with TRBD2. The CDR3 sequence is 15 residues long. V lost 4 bases, J lost 2 bases, and 3 bases stayed unmatched. In germline, CDR1 is SGHRS, CDR2 YFSETQ.

This clonotype showed up many times. This sequence joins TRBV20-1 and TRBJ2-3, with D possibly matching TRBD2 (6 bases). This CDR3 contains 13 residues. The germline CDR1 and CDR2 sequences are DFQATT and SNEGSKA (reference sequence). The germline V and J ends were trimmed by 6 bases and 5 bases, with 15 bases remaining between them. The CDR3 reads CSAHRQEGDTQYF. DNA of the CDR3: TGCAGTGCCCATCGTCAGGAGGGAGATACGCAGTATTTT.

This clonotype was picked up many times. In DNA, the CDR3 is TGTGCCAGCAGTTACGGAGTCTATGAGCAGTTCTTC. Translated: CASSYGVYEQFF. The chain links TRBV6-2 or TRBV6-3 to TRBJ2-1, with D unclear. The CDR3 has 12 amino acids. V lost 2 bases and J 8 bases, leaving 7 bases between the germline ends. Germline V gene data show CDR1 as MNHEY and CDR2 as SVGEGT.

This clonotype was seen many times. The chain's CDR3 is CAWSSTSGFYNEQFF. CDR3 sequence (DNA): TGTGCCTGGAGCAGCACTAGCGGTTTTTACAATGAGCAGTTCTTC. The chain employs TRBV30 and TRBJ2-1; 8 bases agree with TRBD2. CDR3 length: 15 residues. Germline V CDR1 and CDR2: GTSNPN, SVGIG (reference sequence). Trimming cost V 3 bases and J 4 bases; bases outside gene matches: 8.

Many counts were recorded for this clonotype. The V call is TRBV24-1, the J call TRBJ2-5; 10 bases align to TRBD1. The CDR3 has 20 amino acids. Germline values: CDR1 KGHDR, CDR2 SFDVKD. V trimming: 2 bases; J trimming: 5 bases; junction bases outside the gene matches: 19. The CDR3 DNA follows: TGTGCCACCAGTGATTCCGGACAGGGGGGCTACGGCGTACCGGCCGAGACCCAGTACTTC. This gives the protein CATSDSGQGGYGVPAETQYF.

This clonotype was seen many times. The chain carries TRBV10-3 and TRBJ1-5; 7 bases are shared with TRBD1. Germline loops: CDR1 ENHRY, CDR2 SYGVKD. This CDR3 region has 13 residues. V was clipped by 11 bases and J by 5 bases; unmatched bases: 9. The CDR3 DNA follows: TGTGCCGCCGGGACAGACCTTCATCAGCCCCAGCATTTT. Protein: CAAGTDLHQPQHF.

This clonotype appeared a few times. The rearrangement uses TRBV3-1 and TRBJ2-5; 10 positions agree with TRBD2. This CDR3 has 18 residues. From germline, CDR1 is LGHDT and CDR2 YNNKEL (reference sequence). After removal of 0 bases from V and 4 bases from J, the junction contained 11 bases not matched to a gene. CDR3 region: CASSQERGLAGVTETQYF. The CDR3 DNA is TGTGCCAGCAGCCAAGAGCGAGGCCTAGCGGGAGTCACAGAGACCCAGTACTTC.

This clonotype was counted at least ten times. The chain links TRBV11-1 to TRBJ2-5, with a tentative D call TRBD2 (6 bases). The length of the CDR3 is 17 residues. Trimming stripped 4 bases from V and 5 bases from J, with 23 bases between. Germline assignment: CDR1 SGHAT and CDR2 FQDESV (reference sequence). The CDR3 coding sequence is TGTGCCAGCAGCTCTTTCCCCCTCCAGGTGGAGGGGGAGACCCAGTACTTC. It is translated as CASSSFPLQVEGETQYF. Full variable domain (rest looked up from reference TRBV11-1 and TRBJ2-5): EAEVAQSPRYKITEKSQAVAFWCDPISGHATLYWYRQILGQGPELLVQFQDESVVDDSQLPKDRFSAERLKGVDSTLKIQPAELGDSAMYLCASSSFPLQVEGETQYFGPGTRLLVL.

CDR3 DNA: TGTGCCAGCAGTTCCCAGCGGGGCAGTGGCACAGATACGCAGTATTTT. Its translation is CASSSQRGSGTDTQYF. V is TRBV28 and J is TRBJ2-3; 7 bases map to TRBD2. CDR1 is MDHEN, CDR2 SYDVKM, per germline. This CDR3 spans 16 amino acids. The V segment lost 4 bases and the J segment 1 base; nucleotides outside the gene matches: 8.

This clonotype turned up a few times. The chain has TRBV10-3 and TRBJ2-1, with unresolved D. Germline assignment: CDR1 ENHRY and CDR2 SYGVKD. The V and J ends lost 0 bases and 9 bases respectively, with 15 bases between them. This CDR3 spans 15 amino acids. The CDR3 reads CAISESRLGRFEQFF. The CDR3 nucleotides are TGTGCCATCAGTGAGTCCAGGCTAGGACGGTTTGAGCAGTTCTTC.

This clonotype was observed at least ten times. This sequence joins TRBV6-5 and TRBJ2-5; 10 nucleotides agree with TRBD1. The trim removed 2 bases at V and 1 base at J, leaving 13 bases unmatched. Germline assignment: CDR1 MNHEY and CDR2 SVGAGI. This CDR3 region has 19 residues. CDR3 coding DNA: TGTGCCAGCAGTTACGGGACAGGGGCTCCCCCCGGGACCCAAGAGACCCAGTACTTC. It is translated as CASSYGTGAPPGTQETQYF.

CDR3 loop: CASSLGPGGGWGYTF. CDR3 sequence (DNA): TGTGCCAGCAGCTTAGGACCAGGGGGGGGTTGGGGCTACACCTTC. The V gene is TRBV11-2, the J gene TRBJ1-2; 7 bases fit TRBD1. V was pared by 1 base and J by 8 bases, with 10 bases of the junction left unmatched. The CDR3 sequence is 15 residues long. Germline values: CDR1 SGHAT, CDR2 FQNNGV.

The sample holds many counts of this clonotype. The genes are TRBV7-2 and TRBJ2-3, with 7 bases matching TRBD1. V lost 5 bases, J lost 4 bases, and 9 bases stayed unmatched. Germline loops: CDR1 SGHTA, CDR2 FQGNSA. The CDR3 is 15 amino acids. CDR3 loop: CASSLQTGFSDTQYF. For the CDR3, the DNA is TGTGCCAGCAGCCTACAGACAGGGTTCTCAGATACGCAGTATTTT.

The rearrangement uses TRBV12-3 or TRBV12-4 and TRBJ2-1; a possible D gene is TRBD1 (6 bases). Deletions cut 6 bases from V and 5 bases from J, with 20 bases between. The CDR3 sequence is 16 residues long. The CDR3 sequence: CASSATGWRSHNEQFF. The CDR3 nucleotides read TGTGCCAGCAGCGCGACAGGATGGCGGTCCCACAATGAGCAGTTCTTC.

In its sample, this clonotype was seen many times. The J gene is TRBJ2-3, the V gene TRBV12-3 or TRBV12-4; 11 bases are shared with TRBD2. This CDR3 spans 16 amino acids. V was pared by 7 bases and J by 0 bases, with 6 bases of the junction left unmatched. The CDR3 reads CASTLGLAGSTDTQYF. In nucleotides, the CDR3 is TGTGCCAGCACCTTAGGACTAGCGGGTAGCACAGATACGCAGTATTTT.

This clonotype was detected only a few times. The V call is TRBV5-6, the J call TRBJ2-5, with D hard to call. CDR1 and CDR2 (germline): SGHDT, YYEEEE. Trimming stripped 4 bases from V and 2 bases from J, with 12 bases between. The CDR3 extends over 14 amino acids. The CDR3 region is CASSIETLQETQYF. CDR3 bases: TGTGCCAGCAGCATTGAGACTTTGCAAGAGACCCAGTACTTC.

This clonotype was seen many times. The V gene is TRBV2, the J gene TRBJ2-2, with D perhaps TRBD2 (5 bases). The CDR3 consists of 11 residues. The germline V and J ends were trimmed by 8 bases and 8 bases, with 9 bases remaining between them. Per the germline V gene, CDR1 is SNHLY and CDR2 is FYNNEI. In nucleotides, the CDR3 is TGTGCCAGCCGTTGGAGGGGGGAGCTGTTTTTT. Translating gives CASRWRGELFF.

The sample holds many counts of this clonotype. CDR3 sequence reads: CASSPAGTTTKETQYF. Written as DNA, the CDR3 is TGTGCCAGCAGTCCTGCCGGGACAACAACAAAAGAGACCCAGTACTTC. The chain recombines TRBV7-9 with TRBJ2-5; D possibly corresponds to TRBD1 (6 bases). V lost 6 bases to trimming and J lost 3 bases, with 20 bases between them. The CDR3 sequence is 16 residues long. Germline assignment: CDR1 SEHNR and CDR2 FQNEAQ (reference sequence).

This clonotype was picked up a small number of times. CDR3 sequence reads: CASSEPSRKGLAGVLALTYEQYF. The CDR3 region has the DNA TGCGCCAGCAGTGAGCCGAGCCGAAAGGGACTAGCGGGAGTGTTAGCCTTGACCTACGAGCAGTACTTC. V usage is TRBV10-1 and J usage is TRBJ2-7; 14 bases line up with TRBD2. The CDR3 is 23 residues long. The germline gives CDR1 WNHNN, CDR2 SYGVQD (reference sequence). J lost 2 bases, V lost 2 bases, and 23 bases had no gene match.

At least ten counts were recorded for this clonotype. CDR3 in DNA: TGTGCCAGCAGTGAAGGGTCTACTCGCTCCTACAATGAGCAGTTCTTC. It specifies CASSEGSTRSYNEQFF. The chain joins TRBV2 to TRBJ2-1; D unclear. The germline V gene has CDR1 SNHLY and CDR2 FYNNEI. This CDR3 has 16 residues. Trimming removed 1 base from V and 0 bases from J, with 10 bases in between.

This clonotype has just one count. The chain employs TRBV7-9 and TRBJ2-7; a weak D match, TRBD1 (5 bases). The CDR3 spans 15 residues. The germline CDR1 and CDR2 sequences are SEHNR and FQNEAQ (reference sequence). V lost 6 bases and J lost 2, with 17 bases in between. The DNA of the CDR3 is TGTGCCAGCAGTCTTGCTCAGGGAAGGACCTACGAGCAGTACTTC. Translating it yields CASSLAQGRTYEQYF.

This clonotype was counted at least ten times. The chain uses TRBV11-3 and TRBJ2-7; D ambiguous. This CDR3 contains 16 residues. In germline, CDR1 is SGHNT, CDR2 YENEEA. Trimming removed 3 bases from V and 3 bases from J, with 18 bases in between. The CDR3 nucleotides are TGTGCCAGCAGCTTGAACCGGATCAACCCCCTCTACGAGCAGTACTTC. Protein product: CASSLNRINPLYEQYF. The full variable domain, in which reference TRBV11-3 and TRBJ2-7 provide the parts outside the CDR3, is EAGVVQSPRYKIIEKKQPVAFWCNPISGHNTLYWYLQNLGQGPELLIRYENEEAVDDSQLPKDRFSAERLKGVDSTLKIQPAELGDSAVYLCASSLNRINPLYEQYFGPGTRLTVT.

This clonotype has at least ten counts. V is TRBV2 and J is TRBJ2-7; TRBD2 might be the D (6 bases). The V gene's germline CDR1 is SNHLY and CDR2 FYNNEI. V gave up 3 bases and J gave up 3 bases, with 15 bases separating them. The CDR3 consists of 15 residues. The CDR3 DNA sequence: TGTGCCAGCAGTGATTTCCGGGGAGGTGACTACGAGCAGTACTTC. Protein: CASSDFRGGDYEQYF.